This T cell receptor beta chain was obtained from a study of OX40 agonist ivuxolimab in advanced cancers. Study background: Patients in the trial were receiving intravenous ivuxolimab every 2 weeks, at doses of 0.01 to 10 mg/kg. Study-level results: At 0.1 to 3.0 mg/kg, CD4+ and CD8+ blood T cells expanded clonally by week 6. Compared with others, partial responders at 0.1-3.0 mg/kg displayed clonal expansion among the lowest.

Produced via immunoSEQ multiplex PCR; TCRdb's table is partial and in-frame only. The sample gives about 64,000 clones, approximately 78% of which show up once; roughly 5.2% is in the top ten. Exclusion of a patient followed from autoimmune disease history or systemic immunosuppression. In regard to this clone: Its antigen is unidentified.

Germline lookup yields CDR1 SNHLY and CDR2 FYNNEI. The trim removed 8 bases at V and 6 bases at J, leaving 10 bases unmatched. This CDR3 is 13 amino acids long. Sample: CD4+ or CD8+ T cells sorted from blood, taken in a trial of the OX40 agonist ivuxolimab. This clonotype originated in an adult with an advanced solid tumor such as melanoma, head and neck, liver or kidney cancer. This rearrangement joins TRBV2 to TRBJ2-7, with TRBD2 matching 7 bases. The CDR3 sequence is CASLWEGPGEQYF. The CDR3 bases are TGTGCCAGCCTTTGGGAGGGCCCAGGCGAGCAGTACTTC.